The 25 T cell receptor beta chains reported below all come from one sample, sequenced in a study of cytomegalovirus exposure and HLA in healthy donors (TCRdb year 2017). The library was made by the immunoSEQ multiplex PCR assay. The multiplex PCR relied on a mix of 60 forward primers for TCR Vbeta segments and 13 reverse primers for TCR Jbeta segments. Imported from immuneACCESS, the table was reduced by TCRdb to in-frame sequences with V and J called. These copies leave out some clones; in studies compared against another copy, an unresolved V gene accounts for under half, and the cause of the remainder is not known. The sample table contains under 200,000 clones; only one count was recorded for approximately 80% of them. Jointly, the top ten make up roughly 7% of the sample. Sequenced: PBMCs. Source of these receptors: a male donor in good health and CMV-seropositive.

This rearrangement joins TRBV5-1 to TRBJ2-2, with D unresolved. With 0 bases removed from V and 1 base from J, the gap between germline ends came to 13 bases. The CDR3 contains 17 residues. The germline V gene encodes CDR1 SGHRS and CDR2 YFSETQ. Here the CDR3 reads CASSLAGRVRNTGELFF. The DNA for the CDR3 is TGCGCCAGCAGCTTGGCCGGTCGGGTGAGGAACACCGGGGAGCTGTTTTTT.

The chain links TRBV7-2 to TRBJ1-2, with D uncertain. This CDR3 contains 13 residues. Germline V gives CDR1 SGHTA, CDR2 FQGNSA. The V end was cut by 2 bases, the J end by 3 bases, with 7 bases between. CDR3 nucleotides: TGTGCCAGCAGCTTACAGAAGTACTATGGCTACACCTTC. Translated: CASSLQKYYGYTF. Full variable domain (missing parts from reference TRBV7-2 and TRBJ1-2): GAGVSQSPSNKVTEKGKDVELRCDPISGHTALYWYRQSLGQGLEFLIYFQGNSAPDKSGLPSDRFSAERTGGSVSTLTIQRTQQEDSAVYLCASSLQKYYGYTFGSGTRLTVV.

This clone has just one count. The CDR3: CATSRAGSGNTIYF. As DNA, the CDR3 is TGTGCCACCAGCAGAGCAGGGTCTGGAAACACCATATATTTT. V usage is TRBV15 and J usage is TRBJ1-3; a possible D gene is TRBD1 (5 bases). Germline CDR1 LNHNV, CDR2 YYDKDF (reference sequence). The CDR3 has 14 amino acids. Trimming removed 1 base from V and 1 base from J, with 5 bases in between. Complete variable domain (other parts from reference TRBV15 and TRBJ1-3): DAMVIQNPRYQVTQFGKPVTLSCSQTLNHNVMYWYQQKSSQAPKLLFHYYDKDFNNEADTPDNFQSRRPNTSFCFLDIRSPGLGDTAMYLCATSRAGSGNTIYFGEGSWLTVV.

V and J are TRBV5-1 and TRBJ1-1; possible D gene TRBD1, 6 bases. The V gene's germline CDR1 is SGHRS and CDR2 YFSETQ. CDR3 size: 15 residues. V was cut by 10 bases and J by 6 bases, with 25 bases left in between. The CDR3 region has the DNA TGCGCCGGCATGCCCACAGGGCGCGGGTTGGCTGAAGCTTTCTTT. It is translated as CAGMPTGRGLAEAFF.

V gene TRBV6-4 combines with J gene TRBJ2-1; 9 bases line up with TRBD2. The CDR3 has 15 residues. V lost 3 bases to trimming and J lost 1 base; unmatched junction nucleotides: 1. Germline V gene sequence: CDR1 MRHNA, CDR2 SNTAGT. In nucleotides, the CDR3 is TGTGCCAGCAGTGAAAGCGGGGGGTCCTACAATGAGCAGTTCTTC. It codes for CASSESGGSYNEQFF.

The J gene is TRBJ1-5, the V gene TRBV4-1, with D possibly matching TRBD1 (6 bases). Germline CDR1 and CDR2: MGHRA and YSYEKL. Trimming removed 0 bases from V and 6 bases from J, with 15 bases in between. The CDR3 consists of 16 residues. The CDR3 coding sequence is TGCGCCAGCAGCCAAGAGGGAACAGGGTGGGGTCAGCCCCAGCATTTT. It translates to CASSQEGTGWGQPQHF.

The chain combines TRBV19 with TRBJ2-5; D is perhaps TRBD1 (6 bases). Per germline, CDR1 LNHDA and CDR2 SQIVND (reference sequence). Trimming removed 6 bases at V and 4 bases at J, with 9 bases between. The CDR3 is 12 residues long. For the CDR3, the DNA is TGTGCCAGTAGGACAGGCGGAGAGACCCAGTACTTC. Its translation: CASRTGGETQYF.

The rearrangement links TRBV6-6 to TRBJ1-1; D is perhaps TRBD1 (6 bases). The CDR3 runs 15 residues. Trimming stripped 0 bases from V and 5 bases from J, with 13 bases between. The germline gives CDR1 MNHNY, CDR2 SVGAGI (reference sequence). The CDR3 DNA reads as TGTGCCAGCAGTTACTCGGGGGGGGCTTGGACTGAAGCTTTCTTT. Residues: CASSYSGGAWTEAFF.

V and J are TRBV6-5 and TRBJ1-1; 7 bases are shared with TRBD1. CDR3 length: 16 residues. CDR1 and CDR2 from the germline V gene are MNHEY and SVGAGI. With V trimmed by 1 base and J by 1 base, 6 bases remained unmatched. This CDR3 reads CASSYLQGTGNTEAFF. CDR3 sequence (DNA): TGTGCCAGCAGTTACTTACAGGGGACGGGGAACACTGAAGCTTTCTTT.

The chain uses TRBV7-9 and TRBJ2-7, with 7 bases identical to TRBD1. Per germline, CDR1 SEHNR and CDR2 FQNEAQ (reference sequence). J was trimmed by 3 bases and V by 0 bases; bases with no gene match: 11. The CDR3 sequence is 17 residues long. CDR3 coding DNA: TGTGCCAGCAGCTTAGCGTTTCGATTGGACAGGAACTACGAGCAGTACTTC. Residues: CASSLAFRLDRNYEQYF.

The chain carries TRBV6-1 and TRBJ2-5, with 8 bases aligning to TRBD1. The J call may be mistaken, given a closer DNA end match to TRBJ2-7. Germline CDR1 MNHNS, CDR2 SASEGT. CDR3 size: 14 residues. The DNA of the CDR3 is TGTGCCAGCAATGGACAGGGTCATTCCTACGAGCAGTACTTC. This codes for CASNGQGHSYEQYF.

This sequence joins TRBV2 and TRBJ2-5; TRBD1 is a possible D gene (7 bases). The tail of the sequence fits TRBJ2-7 better, so the J call may be wrong. Germline values: CDR1 SNHLY, CDR2 FYNNEI. CDR3 size: 14 residues. CDR3 in DNA: TGTGCCAGCAGTGAACAGGGGGAGGCCTACGAGCAGTACTTC. It specifies CASSEQGEAYEQYF.

CDR3 nucleotides: TGTGCCAGCAGGGAGGGAGGGCTCCGCCACTACGAGCAGTACTTC. Encoded protein: CASREGGLRHYEQYF. The chain employs TRBV2 and TRBJ2-7, with 7 bases identical to TRBD2. Germline V CDR1 and CDR2: SNHLY, FYNNEI. The trim removed 6 bases at V and 3 bases at J, leaving 11 bases unmatched. The CDR3 is 15 amino acids.

This chain joins TRBV19 and TRBJ2-5; D is unclear. The V and J ends lost 5 bases and 0 bases respectively, with 13 bases between them. The CDR3 loop spans 15 amino acids. Per germline, CDR1 LNHDA and CDR2 SQIVND (reference sequence). The CDR3 DNA reads as TGTGCCAGTAGTCACGGTGAGACTTACCAAGAGACCCAGTACTTC. It codes for CASSHGETYQETQYF. Full variable domain (outside the CDR3, taken from reference TRBV19 and TRBJ2-5): DGGITQSPKYLFRKEGQNVTLSCEQNLNHDAMYWYRQDPGQGLRLIYYSQIVNDFQKGDIAEGYSVSREKKESFPLTVTSAQKNPTAFYLCASSHGETYQETQYFGPGTRLLVL.

The V gene is TRBV11-1, the J gene TRBJ2-3, with D maybe TRBD2 (5 bases). The ends were cut back, 5 bases at V and 2 bases at J, with 17 bases in the middle. CDR1 is SGHAT and CDR2 is FQDESV in the germline V gene (reference sequence). The CDR3 consists of 16 residues. CDR3 protein: CASSRNLAETTDTQYF. In DNA, the CDR3 is TGTGCCAGCAGCCGGAATCTAGCTGAAACCACAGATACGCAGTATTTT.

The gene calls are TRBV4-1 and TRBJ2-1; D remains ambiguous. CDR3 size: 13 residues. The germline CDR1 and CDR2 sequences are MGHRA and YSYEKL. Deletions cut 2 bases from V and 7 bases from J, with 9 bases between. CDR3 loop: CASSQKIGNEQFF. The CDR3 DNA follows: TGCGCCAGCAGCCAAAAAATCGGTAATGAGCAGTTCTTC.

V is TRBV12-5 and J is TRBJ2-7; 8 bases align to TRBD1. Germline V CDR1 and CDR2: LGHNT, FRNRAP. V lost 5 bases and J lost 5; bases outside the gene matches: 8. The CDR3 totals 14 residues. The CDR3 DNA sequence: TGTGCTAGTGGTCCGGACAGGGCGACTAACGAGCAGTACTTC. It translates to CASGPDRATNEQYF.

The V call is TRBV9, the J call TRBJ2-1; D may be TRBD1 (5 bases). V lost 0 bases and J lost 4, with 8 bases in between. Germline assignment: CDR1 SGDLS and CDR2 YYNGEE. The CDR3 spans 14 residues. This CDR3 reads CASSVGNRYNEQFF. CDR3 DNA: TGTGCCAGCAGCGTAGGTAACAGGTACAATGAGCAGTTCTTC.

This chain joins TRBV7-9 and TRBJ2-3, with D uncertain. The germline V gene encodes CDR1 SEHNR and CDR2 FQNEAQ (reference sequence). Trimming removed 0 bases at V and 0 bases at J, with 13 bases between. This CDR3 spans 17 amino acids. DNA of the CDR3: TGTGCCAGCAGCTTAGCCTATCGGCAGGCCAGCACAGATACGCAGTATTTT. Encoded protein: CASSLAYRQASTDTQYF.

This chain uses TRBV5-4 with TRBJ1-1; 9 nucleotides line up with TRBD1. After removal of 1 base from V and 8 bases from J, the junction contained 3 bases not matched to a gene. The CDR3 loop spans 13 amino acids. Germline CDR1 SGHNT, CDR2 YYREEE (reference sequence). DNA for the CDR3: TGTGCCAGCAGCTTGACAGGGGGCGCGGAAGCTTTCTTT. As protein: CASSLTGGAEAFF.

The CDR3 coding sequence is TGTGCCAGCAGTCGGGACAGGCGCACCGAGCAGTACTTC. Translation gives CASSRDRRTEQYF. The chain employs TRBV2 and TRBJ2-7; 8 nucleotides align to TRBD1. Trimming cost V 5 bases and J 6 bases; bases outside gene matches: 6. CDR1 SNHLY and CDR2 FYNNEI come from the germline V gene. The CDR3 covers 13 residues.

The gene calls are TRBV2 and TRBJ1-2; 8 bases align to TRBD1. The CDR3 sequence is 16 residues long. CDR1 is SNHLY, CDR2 FYNNEI, per germline. Unmatched junction bases numbered 11, after V lost 6 bases and J lost 2 bases. For the CDR3, the DNA is TGTGCCAGCAGGGACGAGCGATACAGGGGGAACTATGGCTACACCTTC. Encoded protein: CASRDERYRGNYGYTF.

This chain joins TRBV5-7 and TRBJ1-5, with 7 bases that match TRBD1. TRBV5-7 is an ORF, and what it does is uncertain. V dropped 5 bases and J dropped 4; count of bases not matched to a gene: 15. The CDR3 totals 17 residues. The CDR3 reads CASRPGQPKNQNQPQHF. CDR3 DNA sequence: TGTGCCAGCAGGCCGGGACAGCCAAAAAACCAAAATCAGCCCCAGCATTTT.

This sequence joins TRBV9 and TRBJ2-3; 12 bases line up with TRBD2. Germline loops: CDR1 SGDLS, CDR2 YYNGEE. V shed 2 bases, J shed 4 bases, and the junction held 5 bases outside the gene matches. The CDR3 covers 16 residues. CDR3 amino acids: CASSVSSGGAADTQYF. CDR3 sequence (DNA): TGTGCCAGCAGCGTTTCTAGCGGGGGGGCGGCAGATACGCAGTATTTT. Full variable domain (rest looked up from reference TRBV9 and TRBJ2-3): DSGVTQTPKHLITATGQRVTLRCSPRSGDLSVYWYQQSLDQGLQFLIQYYNGEERAKGNILERFSAQQFPDLHSELNLSSLELGDSALYFCASSVSSGGAADTQYFGPGTRLTVL.

This chain connects TRBV9 to TRBJ2-5; possibly TRBD1 for D (6 bases). The CDR3 has 15 residues. Trimming stripped 3 bases from V and 4 bases from J, with 16 bases between. The germline CDR1 and CDR2 sequences are SGDLS and YYNGEE. DNA of the CDR3: TGTGCCAGCAGCGAAACAGGGCGGTGGGGAGAGACCCAGTACTTC. It encodes CASSETGRWGETQYF.